The rows below give T cell receptor beta chains drawn from one sample of a study of blood T cell repertoires in COVID-19. Libraries were prepared by immunoSEQ multiplex PCR; TCRdb keeps only in-frame clonotypes and omits some of them. In the table there are 260,000 or so clones, roughly 76% of which are singletons. Sequencing input: peripheral blood. The receptors come from a woman older than 75 with COVID-19, enrolled during active disease. CDR3s include the opening cysteine and the closing phenylalanine or tryptophan. Each record gives: J gene, clone size, D gene, V gene, CDR3 DNA, CDR3 protein. A D gene is named only where the DNA matches it firmly. The size field is filled for only some rows; it gives once, few, many or a size class.

J: TRBJ1-2
size: NA
D: NA
V: TRBV20-1
DNA: TGCAGTGCCCCAAACTCTGGCTACACCTTC
CDR3: CSAPNSGYTF

J: TRBJ2-7
size: NA
D: NA
V: TRBV3-1/TRBV3-2
DNA: TGTGCCAGCAGCCAAGATATGGCCCCGACCTACGAGCAGTACTTC
CDR3: CASSQDMAPTYEQYF

J: TRBJ1-4
size: NA
D: TRBD1
V: TRBV29-1
DNA: TGCAGCGTACAACAGGGGATGGGAGAAAAACTGTTTTTT
CDR3: CSVQQGMGEKLFF

J: TRBJ1-1
size: once
D: TRBD1
V: TRBV2
DNA: TGTGCCAGCAGCTCAGGGGGCACTGAAGCTTTCTTT
CDR3: CASSSGGTEAFF

J: TRBJ1-3
size: once
D: TRBD1
V: TRBV5-1
DNA: TGCGCCAGCAGCCCAATATGGCAAAAGTCGGACAGGTCCCCAATTAAGGCCTCTGGAAACACCATATATTTT
CDR3: CASSPIWQKSDRSPIKASGNTIYF

J: TRBJ2-7
size: NA
D: TRBD1
V: TRBV27
DNA: TGTGCCAGCAGTTTATCGCAACCGGGACAGGGGGTCTACGAGCAGTACTTC
CDR3: CASSLSQPGQGVYEQYF

J: TRBJ1-1
size: NA
D: NA
V: TRBV29-1
DNA: TGCAGCGTTGTATTGAGGGGAGGATTTACTGAAGCTTTCTTT
CDR3: CSVVLRGGFTEAFF

J: TRBJ2-7
size: NA
D: NA
V: TRBV6-2/TRBV6-3
DNA: TGTGCCAGCAGCTCTACCCGACAGGAGCAGTACTTC
CDR3: CASSSTRQEQYF

J: TRBJ2-1
size: NA
D: NA
V: TRBV7-2
DNA: TGTGCCAGCACCCCAGGGGCGGGAGCGGTCTACAATGAGCAGTTCTTC
CDR3: CASTPGAGAVYNEQFF

J: TRBJ1-4
size: NA
D: NA
V: TRBV7-6
DNA: TGTGCCAGCAGCTGGACAGATTCTAATGAAAAACTGTTTTTT
CDR3: CASSWTDSNEKLFF

J: TRBJ2-3
size: NA
D: NA
V: TRBV27
DNA: TGTGCCAGCAGCAACCGCCCGCTAGCGATCGTGGGAACAGATACGCAGTATTTT
CDR3: CASSNRPLAIVGTDTQYF

J: TRBJ1-2
size: NA
D: NA
V: TRBV21-1
DNA: TGTGCCAGCAGCTCGAATCAGTCCAGGGACAACTATCTCTACACCTTC
CDR3: CASSSNQSRDNYLYTF

J: TRBJ1-3
size: once
D: NA
V: TRBV6-5
DNA: TGTGCCAGCAGTTACTCGGCAGGGTCGATTGGAAACACCATATATTTT
CDR3: CASSYSAGSIGNTIYF

J: TRBJ2-1
size: NA
D: TRBD2
V: TRBV10-1
DNA: TGCGCCAGCAGTGCCCAGCGGGGGGGCCGGAATGAGCAGTTCTTC
CDR3: CASSAQRGGRNEQFF

J: TRBJ1-5
size: NA
D: NA
V: TRBV6-2/TRBV6-3
DNA: TGTGCCAGCAGTTCCACATATAGCAATCAGCCCCAGCATTTT
CDR3: CASSSTYSNQPQHF

J: TRBJ1-6
size: NA
D: NA
V: TRBV2
DNA: TGTGCCAGCAGTGGTTTTCTTAATTCACCCCTCCACTTT
CDR3: CASSGFLNSPLHF

J: TRBJ1-5
size: NA
D: NA
V: TRBV25-1
DNA: TGTGCCAGCGGTCTGGGGGGAGTCGGCCAGCCCCAGCATTTT
CDR3: CASGLGGVGQPQHF

J: TRBJ2-7
size: NA
D: NA
V: TRBV27
DNA: TGTGCCAGTCGCGCAGGGGCGTTGTTCTACGAGCAGTACTTC
CDR3: CASRAGALFYEQYF

J: TRBJ1-1
size: NA
D: NA
V: TRBV6-5
DNA: TGTGCCAGCATTAAACAGCCCGCTATGAACACTGAAGCTTTCTTT
CDR3: CASIKQPAMNTEAFF

J: TRBJ1-1
size: NA
D: NA
V: TRBV2
DNA: TGTGCCAGCAGTGAGGGGGCGCGGGCTTTCTTT
CDR3: CASSEGARAFF

J: TRBJ2-5
size: NA
D: NA
V: TRBV7-6
DNA: TGTGCCAGCACCCTTAACAGGCGAAGCCAAGAGACCCAGTACTTC
CDR3: CASTLNRRSQETQYF

J: TRBJ1-2
size: NA
D: NA
V: TRBV18
DNA: TGTGCCAGCTCACCAGGCCAGAACTATGGCTACACCTTC
CDR3: CASSPGQNYGYTF

J: TRBJ1-3
size: NA
D: TRBD1
V: TRBV28
DNA: TGTGCCAGCAGTTCGTATCACAGGGGAACTGGAAACACCATATATTTT
CDR3: CASSSYHRGTGNTIYF

J: TRBJ2-3
size: NA
D: NA
V: TRBV11-3
DNA: TGTGCCAGCAGCCTCGGACAGCGGAGCACAGATACGCAGTATTTT
CDR3: CASSLGQRSTDTQYF

J: TRBJ1-4
size: NA
D: NA
V: TRBV6-5
DNA: TGTGCCAGCAAACGAGACAGAATTAATGAAAAACTGTTTTTT
CDR3: CASKRDRINEKLFF

J: TRBJ2-2
size: NA
D: NA
V: TRBV3-1/TRBV3-2
DNA: TGTGCCAGCAGCCAAGATCAGTATCGTACCGGGGAGCTGTTTTTT
CDR3: CASSQDQYRTGELFF

J: TRBJ2-3
size: NA
D: TRBD1
V: TRBV7-9
DNA: TGTGCCAGCAGCTCGCGACAGGGGGGCACAGATACGCAGTATTTT
CDR3: CASSSRQGGTDTQYF

J: TRBJ2-3
size: NA
D: NA
V: TRBV5-1
DNA: TGCGCCAGCAGCTTCAACAACGAGCCTGGGAGTACGCAGTATTTT
CDR3: CASSFNNEPGSTQYF

J: TRBJ2-4
size: NA
D: TRBD1
V: TRBV7-2
DNA: TGTGCCAGCAGAGAACCGGGGGACAGGGGAGTTCAGTACTTC
CDR3: CASREPGDRGVQYF

J: TRBJ2-2
size: NA
D: NA
V: TRBV4-1
DNA: TGCGCCAGCAGCCAACTAGGACAGAACGGGGAGCTGTTTTTT
CDR3: CASSQLGQNGELFF

J: TRBJ1-2
size: NA
D: TRBD1
V: TRBV5-4
DNA: TGTGCCAGCAGCTTGTTCGACAGGGAGGTGGGTGGCTACACCTTC
CDR3: CASSLFDREVGGYTF

J: TRBJ2-1
size: NA
D: NA
V: TRBV2
DNA: TGTGCCAGCAGCCTAGTAGGTGAGCAGTTCTTC
CDR3: CASSLVGEQFF

J: TRBJ1-2
size: NA
D: TRBD1
V: TRBV27
DNA: TGTGCCAGCCATCCAGGACAGGGTGTGAGAAGTGGCTACACCTTC
CDR3: CASHPGQGVRSGYTF

J: TRBJ1-2
size: NA
D: NA
V: TRBV9
DNA: TGTGCCAGCAGCGTAGGTGAGGGCGCGCTGGGCTACACCTTC
CDR3: CASSVGEGALGYTF

J: TRBJ1-1
size: many
D: NA
V: TRBV10-1
DNA: TGCGCCAGCAGTGAACTGCTGAACACTGAAGCTTTCTTT
CDR3: CASSELLNTEAFF

J: TRBJ1-4
size: NA
D: TRBD1
V: TRBV5-1
DNA: TGCGCCAGCAGCCTGGAGGGGGCAGGTGAAAAACTGTTTTTT
CDR3: CASSLEGAGEKLFF

J: TRBJ2-1
size: NA
D: TRBD2
V: TRBV11-3
DNA: TGTGCCAGCAGCCCTGGTGGGCTAGCGGGCTACAATGAGCAGTTCTTC
CDR3: CASSPGGLAGYNEQFF

J: TRBJ1-4
size: NA
D: TRBD1
V: TRBV7-8
DNA: TGTGCCAGCACCCGCTCGGGACAGAACCTTGAAAAACTGTTTTTT
CDR3: CASTRSGQNLEKLFF

J: TRBJ1-3
size: few
D: NA
V: TRBV19
DNA: TGTGCCAGTACCTCAGCTGACAGGTTTGGAAACACCATATATTTT
CDR3: CASTSADRFGNTIYF

J: TRBJ1-1
size: NA
D: TRBD1
V: TRBV19
DNA: TGTGCCAGTCTCCGGGACAGGGGATCTCCGAGGACTGAAGCTTTCTTT
CDR3: CASLRDRGSPRTEAFF

J: TRBJ2-4
size: NA
D: TRBD2
V: TRBV19
DNA: TGTGCCAGTAGTATGCTTGGAGCGGGACCGCAAAACATTCAGTACTTC
CDR3: CASSMLGAGPQNIQYF

J: TRBJ2-7
size: once
D: NA
V: TRBV18
DNA: TGTGCCAGCTCAGGCTACCGGGACACACTTTACGAGCAGTACTTC
CDR3: CASSGYRDTLYEQYF

J: TRBJ1-5
size: NA
D: NA
V: TRBV28
DNA: TGTGCCAGCAGTTGGGCAGCTCAGCCCCAGCATTTT
CDR3: CASSWAAQPQHF

J: TRBJ1-1
size: NA
D: NA
V: TRBV7-9
DNA: TGTGCCAGCAGCCCCCGGACTACCATGGCAGCTTTCTTT
CDR3: CASSPRTTMAAFF

J: TRBJ2-3
size: few
D: TRBD2
V: TRBV7-8
DNA: TGTGCCAGCAGGGGACTAGCGGGATTCACAGATACGCAGTATTTT
CDR3: CASRGLAGFTDTQYF

J: TRBJ2-3
size: NA
D: NA
V: TRBV7-2
DNA: TGTGCCAGCAGCTCTGGACTCCGCACAGATACGCAGTATTTT
CDR3: CASSSGLRTDTQYF

J: TRBJ2-3
size: NA
D: TRBD2
V: TRBV18
DNA: TGTGCCAGCCGGACTAGCGGTCTCACAGATACGCAGTATTTT
CDR3: CASRTSGLTDTQYF

J: TRBJ1-3
size: NA
D: NA
V: TRBV18
DNA: TGTGCCAGCTCACCAAGAGCTACGGCTAGCTCTGGAAACACCATATATTTT
CDR3: CASSPRATASSGNTIYF

J: TRBJ1-2
size: NA
D: TRBD1
V: TRBV6-4
DNA: TGTGCCAGCAGGGAGACAGGGGGCTTTGGTGGCTACACCTTC
CDR3: CASRETGGFGGYTF

J: TRBJ1-1
size: NA
D: NA
V: TRBV14
DNA: TGTGCCAGCAGCCGCACAGGTAATTTGAACACTGAAGCTTTCTTT
CDR3: CASSRTGNLNTEAFF

J: TRBJ1-5
size: NA
D: NA
V: TRBV18
DNA: TGTGCCAGCTCACCAGGTCCTACTAATCAGCCCCAGCATTTT
CDR3: CASSPGPTNQPQHF

J: TRBJ2-7
size: NA
D: NA
V: TRBV11-2
DNA: TGTGCCAGCAGTCAAGAGGGGGGGCAAGCCTACGAGCAGTACTTC
CDR3: CASSQEGGQAYEQYF

J: TRBJ1-6
size: NA
D: TRBD1
V: TRBV5-1
DNA: TGCGCCAGCAGCTTGACAGGGGAGATAATTCAGACACCCCTCCACTTT
CDR3: CASSLTGEIIQTPLHF

J: TRBJ1-2
size: once
D: NA
V: TRBV5-1
DNA: TGCGCCAGCAGCTTCGTGGAGGCGGATGGCTACACCTTC
CDR3: CASSFVEADGYTF